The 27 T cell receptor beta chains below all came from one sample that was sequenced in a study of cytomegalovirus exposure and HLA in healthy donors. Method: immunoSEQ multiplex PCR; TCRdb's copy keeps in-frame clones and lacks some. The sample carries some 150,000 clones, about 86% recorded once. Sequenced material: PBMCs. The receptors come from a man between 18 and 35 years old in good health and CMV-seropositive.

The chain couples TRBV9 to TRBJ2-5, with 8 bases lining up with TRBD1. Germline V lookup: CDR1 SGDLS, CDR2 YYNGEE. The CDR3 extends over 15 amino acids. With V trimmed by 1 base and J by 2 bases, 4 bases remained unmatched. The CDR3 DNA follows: TGTGCCAGCAGCGTATTCCAGGGGGCTCAAGAGACCCAGTACTTC. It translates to CASSVFQGAQETQYF.

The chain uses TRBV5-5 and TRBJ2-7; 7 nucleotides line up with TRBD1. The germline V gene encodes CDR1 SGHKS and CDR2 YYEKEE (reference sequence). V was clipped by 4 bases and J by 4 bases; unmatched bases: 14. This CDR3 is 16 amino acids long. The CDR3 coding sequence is TGTGCCAGCAGCGATCGGGACAGCTCTCAATGGTACGAGCAGTACTTC. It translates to CASSDRDSSQWYEQYF.

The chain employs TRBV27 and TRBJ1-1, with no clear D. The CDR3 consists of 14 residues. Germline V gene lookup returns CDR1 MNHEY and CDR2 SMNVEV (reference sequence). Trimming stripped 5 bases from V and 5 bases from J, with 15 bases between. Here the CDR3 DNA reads TGTGCCAGCAGTCCCTGGCGGGGAAGGACTGAAGCTTTCTTT. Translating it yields CASSPWRGRTEAFF.

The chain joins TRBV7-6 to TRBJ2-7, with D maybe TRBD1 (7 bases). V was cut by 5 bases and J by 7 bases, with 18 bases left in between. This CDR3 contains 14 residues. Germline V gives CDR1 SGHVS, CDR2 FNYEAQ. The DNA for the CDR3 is TGTGCCAGCAGCGACAACAGGGGCCGGGGGGAGCAGTACTTC. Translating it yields CASSDNRGRGEQYF.

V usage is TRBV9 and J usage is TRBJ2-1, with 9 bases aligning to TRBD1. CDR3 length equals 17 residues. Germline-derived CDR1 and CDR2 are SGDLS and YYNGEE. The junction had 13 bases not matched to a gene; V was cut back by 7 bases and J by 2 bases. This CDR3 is CASGVSGTGKPYNEQFF. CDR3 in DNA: TGTGCCAGCGGGGTTTCCGGGACAGGGAAACCCTACAATGAGCAGTTCTTC. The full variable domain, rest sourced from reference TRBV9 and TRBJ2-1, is DSGVTQTPKHLITATGQRVTLRCSPRSGDLSVYWYQQSLDQGLQFLIQYYNGEERAKGNILERFSAQQFPDLHSELNLSSLELGDSALYFCASGVSGTGKPYNEQFFGPGTRLTVL.

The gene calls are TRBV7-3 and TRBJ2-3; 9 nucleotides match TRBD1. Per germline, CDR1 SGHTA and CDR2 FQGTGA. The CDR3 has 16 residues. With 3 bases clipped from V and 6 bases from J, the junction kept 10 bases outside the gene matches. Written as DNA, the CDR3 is TGTGCCAGCAGCTTTACCGGGACAGGGAGTTCCGATACGCAGTATTTT. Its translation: CASSFTGTGSSDTQYF.

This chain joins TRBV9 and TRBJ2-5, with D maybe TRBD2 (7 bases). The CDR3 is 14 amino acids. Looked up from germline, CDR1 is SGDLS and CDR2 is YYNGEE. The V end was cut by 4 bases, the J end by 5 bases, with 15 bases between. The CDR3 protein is CASSKGGTVETQYF. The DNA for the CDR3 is TGTGCCAGCAGCAAGGGGGGGACTGTGGAGACCCAGTACTTC.

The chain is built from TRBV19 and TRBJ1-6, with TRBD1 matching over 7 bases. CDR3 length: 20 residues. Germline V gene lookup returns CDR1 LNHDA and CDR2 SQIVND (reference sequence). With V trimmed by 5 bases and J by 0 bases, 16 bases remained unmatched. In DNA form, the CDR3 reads TGTGCCAGTAGTCCCGGGACAGCCCTCGAAAGGAGCTCCTATAATTCACCCCTCCACTTT. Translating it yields CASSPGTALERSSYNSPLHF. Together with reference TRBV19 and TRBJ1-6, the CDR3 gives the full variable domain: DGGITQSPKYLFRKEGQNVTLSCEQNLNHDAMYWYRQDPGQGLRLIYYSQIVNDFQKGDIAEGYSVSREKKESFPLTVTSAQKNPTAFYLCASSPGTALERSSYNSPLHFGNGTRLTVT.

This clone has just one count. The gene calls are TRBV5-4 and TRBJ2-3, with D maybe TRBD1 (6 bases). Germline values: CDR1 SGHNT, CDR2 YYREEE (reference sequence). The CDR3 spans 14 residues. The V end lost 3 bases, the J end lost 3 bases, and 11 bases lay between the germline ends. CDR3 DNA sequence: TGTGCCAGCAGCTCGAAGCAGGGGACAGATACGCAGTATTTT. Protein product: CASSSKQGTDTQYF. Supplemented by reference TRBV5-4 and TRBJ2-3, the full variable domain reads ETGVTQSPTHLIKTRGQQVTLRCSSQSGHNTVSWYQQALGQGPQFIFQYYREEENGRGNFPPRFSGLQFPNYSSELNVNALELDDSALYLCASSSKQGTDTQYFGPGTRLTVL.

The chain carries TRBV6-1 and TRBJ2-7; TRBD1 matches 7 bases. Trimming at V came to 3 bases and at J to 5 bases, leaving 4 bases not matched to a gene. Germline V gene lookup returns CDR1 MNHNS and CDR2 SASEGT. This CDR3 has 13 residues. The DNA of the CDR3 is TGTGCCAGCAGTGAGCCGACAGGGCACGAGCAGTACTTC. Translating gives CASSEPTGHEQYF.

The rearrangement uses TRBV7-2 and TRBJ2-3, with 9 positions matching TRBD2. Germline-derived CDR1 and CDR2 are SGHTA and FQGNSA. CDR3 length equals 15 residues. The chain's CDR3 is CASRQGGRGTDTQYF. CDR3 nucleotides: TGTGCGTCGAGGCAAGGCGGGAGGGGCACAGATACGCAGTATTTT. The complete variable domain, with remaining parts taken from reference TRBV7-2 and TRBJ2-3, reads GAGVSQSPSNKVTEKGKDVELRCDPISGHTALYWYRQSLGQGLEFLIYFQGNSAPDKSGLPSDRFSAERTGGSVSTLTIQRTQQEDSAVYLCASRQGGRGTDTQYFGPGTRLTVL.

CDR3 nucleotide sequence: TGTGCCAGCAGTCGTACCGGTGGAAGACTCACAGATACGCAGTATTTT. Protein: CASSRTGGRLTDTQYF. V gene TRBV2 combines with J gene TRBJ2-3; no reliable D call. Between the trimmed V and J ends, which lost 5 bases and 2 bases, there was a span of 17 bases. Germline lookup yields CDR1 SNHLY and CDR2 FYNNEI. The CDR3 sequence is 16 residues long.

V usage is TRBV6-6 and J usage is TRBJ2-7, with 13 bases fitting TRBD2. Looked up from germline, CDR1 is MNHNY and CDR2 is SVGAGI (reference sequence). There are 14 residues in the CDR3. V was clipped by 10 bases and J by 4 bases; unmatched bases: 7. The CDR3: CATTRLAGGYEQYF. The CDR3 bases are TGTGCCACCACCCGACTAGCGGGGGGATACGAGCAGTACTTC.

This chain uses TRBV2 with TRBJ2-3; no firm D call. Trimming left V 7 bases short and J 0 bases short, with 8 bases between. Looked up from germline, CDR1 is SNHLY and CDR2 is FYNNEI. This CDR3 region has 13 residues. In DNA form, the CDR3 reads TGTGCCAGCAAAACAGACAGCACAGATACGCAGTATTTT. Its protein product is CASKTDSTDTQYF.

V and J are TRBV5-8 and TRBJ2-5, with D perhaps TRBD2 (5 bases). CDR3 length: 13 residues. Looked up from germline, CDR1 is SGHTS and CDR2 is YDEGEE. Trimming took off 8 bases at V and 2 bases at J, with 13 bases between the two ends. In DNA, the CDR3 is TGTGCCAGTTCGGGGATGAGTCAAGAGACCCAGTACTTC. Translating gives CASSGMSQETQYF.

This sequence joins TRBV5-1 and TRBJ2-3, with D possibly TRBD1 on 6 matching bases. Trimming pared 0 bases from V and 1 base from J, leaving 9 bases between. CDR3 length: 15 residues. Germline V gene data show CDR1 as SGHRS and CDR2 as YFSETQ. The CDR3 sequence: CASSLGDTRTDTQYF. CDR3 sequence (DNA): TGCGCCAGCAGCTTGGGGGACACCCGCACAGATACGCAGTATTTT.

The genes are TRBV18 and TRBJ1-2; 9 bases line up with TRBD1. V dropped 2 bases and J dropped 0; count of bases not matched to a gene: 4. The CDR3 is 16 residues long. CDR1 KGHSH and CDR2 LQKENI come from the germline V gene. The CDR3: CASSPKQGAPNYGYTF. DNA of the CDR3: TGTGCCAGCTCACCAAAACAGGGGGCTCCTAACTATGGCTACACCTTC.

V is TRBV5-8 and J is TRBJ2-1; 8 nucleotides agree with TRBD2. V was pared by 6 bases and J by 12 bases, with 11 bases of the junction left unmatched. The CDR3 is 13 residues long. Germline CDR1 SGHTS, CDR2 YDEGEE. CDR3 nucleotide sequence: TGTGCCAGCAACAGACGGGAGGGCCATGGGCAGTTCTTC. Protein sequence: CASNRREGHGQFF.

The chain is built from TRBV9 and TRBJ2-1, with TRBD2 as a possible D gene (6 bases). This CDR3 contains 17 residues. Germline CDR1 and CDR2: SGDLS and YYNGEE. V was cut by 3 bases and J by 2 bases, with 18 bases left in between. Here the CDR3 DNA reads TGTGCCAGCAGCGAGGGTGGTAGCGGCCCTGCCTACAATGAGCAGTTCTTC. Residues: CASSEGGSGPAYNEQFF.

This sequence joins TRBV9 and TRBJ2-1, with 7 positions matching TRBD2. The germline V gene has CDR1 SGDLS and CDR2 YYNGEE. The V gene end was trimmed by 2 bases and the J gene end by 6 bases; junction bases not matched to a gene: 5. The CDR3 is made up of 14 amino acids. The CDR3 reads CASSVTGTTNEQFF. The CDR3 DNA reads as TGTGCCAGCAGCGTGACCGGGACTACCAATGAGCAGTTCTTC.

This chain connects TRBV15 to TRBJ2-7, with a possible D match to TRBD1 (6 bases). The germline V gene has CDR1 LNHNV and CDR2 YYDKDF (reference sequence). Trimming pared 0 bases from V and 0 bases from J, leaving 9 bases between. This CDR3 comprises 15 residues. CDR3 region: CATSRDRGHSYEQYF. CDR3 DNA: TGTGCCACCAGCAGAGACAGGGGCCACTCCTACGAGCAGTACTTC.

The CDR3 loop is CASSPGLAGGILDYEQYF. CDR3 DNA sequence: TGCGCCAGCAGCCCGGGACTAGCGGGAGGGATCTTGGACTACGAGCAGTACTTC. The rearrangement links TRBV5-1 to TRBJ2-7; 16 bases map to TRBD2. This CDR3 is 18 amino acids long. CDR1 is SGHRS, CDR2 YFSETQ, per germline. J lost 3 bases, V lost 4 bases, and 10 bases had no gene match.

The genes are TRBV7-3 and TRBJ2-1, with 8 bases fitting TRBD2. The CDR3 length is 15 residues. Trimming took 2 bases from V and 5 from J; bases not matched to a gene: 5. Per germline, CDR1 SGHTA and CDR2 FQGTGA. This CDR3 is CASSLRGRTDNEQFF. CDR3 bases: TGTGCCAGCAGCTTACGCGGGAGGACCGACAATGAGCAGTTCTTC. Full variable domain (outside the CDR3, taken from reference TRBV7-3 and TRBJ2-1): GAGVSQTPSNKVTEKGKYVELRCDPISGHTALYWYRQSLGQGPEFLIYFQGTGAADDSGLPNDRFFAVRPEGSVSTLKIQRTERGDSAVYLCASSLRGRTDNEQFFGPGTRLTVL.

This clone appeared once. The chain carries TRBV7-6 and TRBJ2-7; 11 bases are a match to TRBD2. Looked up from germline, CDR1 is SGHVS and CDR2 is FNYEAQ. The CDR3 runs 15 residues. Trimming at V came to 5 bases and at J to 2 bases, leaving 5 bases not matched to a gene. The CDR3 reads CASSVNSGGAYEQYF. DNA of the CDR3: TGTGCCAGCAGCGTAAATAGCGGGGGGGCCTACGAGCAGTACTTC.

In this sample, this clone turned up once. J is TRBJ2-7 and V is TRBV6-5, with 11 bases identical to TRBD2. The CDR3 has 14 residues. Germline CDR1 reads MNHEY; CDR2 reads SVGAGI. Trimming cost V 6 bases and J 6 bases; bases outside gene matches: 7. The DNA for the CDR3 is TGTGCCAGCAGGCAAGGACTAGCGGGCCCCGAGCAGTACTTC. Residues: CASRQGLAGPEQYF.

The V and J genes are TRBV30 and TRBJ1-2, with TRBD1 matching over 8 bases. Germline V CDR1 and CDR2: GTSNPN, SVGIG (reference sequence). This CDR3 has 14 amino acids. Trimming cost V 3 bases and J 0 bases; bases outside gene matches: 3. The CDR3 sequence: CAWSTDRANYGYTF. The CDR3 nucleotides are TGTGCCTGGAGCACGGACAGGGCTAACTATGGCTACACCTTC.

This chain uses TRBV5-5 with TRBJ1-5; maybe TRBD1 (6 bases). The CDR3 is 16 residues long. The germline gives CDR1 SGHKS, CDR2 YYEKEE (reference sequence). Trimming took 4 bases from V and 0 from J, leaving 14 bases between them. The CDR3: CASSPGHLYSNQPQHF. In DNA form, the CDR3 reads TGTGCCAGCAGCCCGGGACATTTGTATAGCAATCAGCCCCAGCATTTT.